This TCR beta chain came from a study of CD8 T cells in ankylosing spondylitis. General study points: What appeared characteristic of ankylosing spondylitis blood was a TCR beta motif of 7 or 8 highly homologous variants. Significantly higher representation of disease-linked clones was reported for matched ankylosing spondylitis synovial fluid.

This CDR3 spans 14 amino acids. Trimming shortened V by 5 bases and J by 2 bases, and 11 bases separated the two germline ends. For TCR beta, libraries came from quantitative 5'-RACE with molecular barcodes. One entry per CDR3 protein results from TCRdb running MiXCR on the 5' RACE reads. The profile shows approximately 200,000 distinct CDR3 sequences, over 10% of them singletons. As concerns this clonotype: The antigen remains undetermined.

The V gene is TRBV12-3 or TRBV12-4, the J gene TRBJ2-3, with D possibly being TRBD1 or TRBD2 (5 bases each). This TCR was sampled from a male donor with ankylosing spondylitis or in good health (not recorded which). The material sequenced was blood, either unsorted or a sorted T cell fraction (not recorded which). The CDR3 bases are TGTGCCAGCAGTCGGGACGTCCACACAGATACGCAGTATTTT. This sequence encodes CASSRDVHTDTQYF.